The clone carrying this T cell receptor (beta chain) has more than one count but fewer than ten. What it binds is unknown. These data belong to a study of blood T cells in healthy people across ages. No fewer than 5.5 micrograms of total RNA were isolated from every sample. PCR was performed a second time for about 7 to 11 cycles using a sample-barcoded 5' primer and a J-beta primer mix. A tag from a template-switch adaptor with 12 random nucleotides marked each cDNA molecule. In TCRdb, the 5' RACE reads were re-called with MiXCR into one record per CDR3 protein. Counted here are about 1.4 million distinct CDR3 sequences, 59% occurring once; the ten biggest clones make up roughly 7%. Study outcomes and limitations: Versus aged donors, long-lived donors had higher diversity and more naive CD4+ cells.

Per the germline V gene, CDR1 is LGHNA and CDR2 is YSLEER. Losses at the gene ends were 1 base for V and 7 bases for J; bases not matched to a gene: 4. This CDR3 has 15 residues. V and J are TRBV4-3 and TRBJ2-1; the match to TRBD2 covers 10 bases. Source material: blood. This TCR derives from a man aged 18 to 30 in good health. This chain's CDR3 is CASSQGAGGDNEQFF. CDR3 bases: TGCGCCAGCAGCCAAGGAGCGGGGGGGGATAATGAGCAGTTCTTC.